This T cell receptor (beta chain) was found in a study of cytomegalovirus exposure and HLA in healthy donors. CDR1 SGHDN and CDR2 FVKESK come from the germline V gene. This CDR3 has 19 amino acids. V dropped 2 bases and J dropped 2; count of bases not matched to a gene: 16. The study ran its PCR with 60 Vbeta and 13 Jbeta primers. Measured with immunoSEQ multiplex PCR; TCRdb has only the in-frame clones, and not every one. The profile shows about 84,000 clones, around 66% of them singletons. V and J are TRBV14 and TRBJ2-7; 9 bases fit TRBD1. The origin of this receptor is a woman in her 40s in good health and CMV-seropositive. The sample taken for sequencing was PBMCs. CDR3 nucleotides: TGTGCCAGCAGCCAACGTCTTTTTGTTCGGGACAGGGTTACCTACGAGCAGTACTTC. Its translation is CASSQRLFVRDRVTYEQYF.